The clone carrying this TCR beta chain was seen a handful of times. Its matching antigen is unknown. The time point: patch test 3, about 24 weeks after DPC sensitization. Described treatment: therapeutic diphenylcyclopropenone sensitization with weekly scalp DPC. This sample stems from a study of human T cells and chemical hapten exposure. Study overall: Mostly female, the patients presented with alopecia areata, totalis or universalis.

This CDR3 region has 15 residues. The V end lost 6 bases, the J end lost 5 bases, and 16 bases lay between the germline ends. Germline-derived CDR1 and CDR2 are SEHNR and FQNEAQ (reference sequence). General study results and limits: Versus controls, significantly more large CDR3 similarity clusters arose from expanded TCRs.

Original processing methods: Across samples, TCR counts had a median of roughly 97,000 and ranged from roughly 20,000 to 690,600. Each CDR3 protein is one row after TCRdb ran MiXCR on the RACE reads. None of the V and J calls come from the authors' own analysis; TCRdb made them. The table shows 100,000 or so distinct CDR3 sequences, with less than 40% occurring only once. This chain links TRBV7-9 with TRBJ2-2; a possible D gene is TRBD1 (6 bases). Sequencing used whole blood, obtained in connection with sensitization to the hapten diphenylcyclopropenone (DPC). The sequence was collected from a man aged 40-49 years with alopecia areata. Some clones in this sample may be carry-over from other donors' samples. The CDR3 sequence is CASRSSRGRTGELFF. CDR3 nucleotide sequence: TGTGCCAGCAGATCTAGCAGGGGACGGACCGGGGAGCTGTTTTTT. Using reference TRBV7-9 and TRBJ2-2 for the parts outside the CDR3, the full variable domain is DTGVSQNPRHKITKRGQNVTFRCDPISEHNRLYWYRQTLGQGPEFLTYFQNEAQLEKSRLLSDRFSAERPKGSFSTLEIQRTEQGDSAMYLCASRSSRGRTGELFFGEGSRLTVL.